This section outlines one T cell receptor (beta chain) sequence together with its context. What it recognizes is unknown. This specimen comes from a study of shared clonotypes between healthy human individuals. As for the study in general: A donor's plate count was three for CD4 naive and three for CD4 memory; CD8 naive had two and CD8 memory one.

V lost 4 bases, J lost 8 bases, and 19 bases lay in between. The CDR3 covers 15 residues. CDR1 and CDR2 from the germline V gene are SGHRS and YFSETQ. CD45RO-negative, CCR7-selected cells formed the naive CD8 fraction, which excluded terminally differentiated effector memory CD45RA+ cells. All participating donors were Caucasian adults from Nashville, Tennessee. Sequencing was performed with immunoSEQ multiplex PCR; in TCRdb, only in-frame clones are kept and a portion is missing. The sample shows around 2.1 million clones, 93% of them seen only once. Study findings and constraints: Generation of non-shared clonotypes was less probable than generation of clonotypes shared by all four donors. Naive subsets generally exceeded memory subsets in estimated richness.

This sequence was found in a man between 18 and 35 years old in good health. Some clones in this sample may be carry-over from other donors' samples. V usage is TRBV5-1 and J usage is TRBJ2-1; TRBD2 might be the D (7 bases). Input material: naive CD8+ T cells from PBMCs. CDR3 residues: CASSPGGQGPDEQFF. The CDR3 bases are TGCGCCAGCAGCCCGGGGGGACAAGGCCCCGATGAGCAGTTCTTC.